Each of the 7 T cell receptor beta chains below was sequenced from the same sample in a study of beta chain features in type 1 diabetes. Sequencing targeted expressed TCRB transcripts, as all isolated RNA had been reverse transcribed. Profiling relied on immunoSEQ multiplex PCR, and the TCRdb table lists in-frame clones only, not all of them. The sample lists around 140,000 clones, roughly 10% occurring once. The sequenced sample consisted of central memory CD4+ T cells from blood. The receptors come from a woman in her thirties or forties in good health.

The rearrangement uses TRBV10-2 and TRBJ2-7, with D possibly being TRBD1 or TRBD2 (5 bases each). The CDR3 runs to 14 residues. Germline values: CDR1 WSHSY, CDR2 SAAADI. V was cut by 6 bases and J by 5 bases, with 17 bases left in between. The CDR3 here is CASREVAGSHEQYF. In nucleotides, the CDR3 is TGCGCCAGCAGGGAGGTGGCAGGGTCGCACGAGCAGTACTTC.

V and J are TRBV7-8 and TRBJ2-2; maybe TRBD2 (6 bases). Trimming cost V 1 base and J 5 bases, with 11 bases left between them. The CDR3 sequence is 15 residues long. Germline V CDR1 and CDR2: SGHVS, FQNEAQ. As DNA, the CDR3 is TGTGCCAGCAGCTTAGGTCTGCGGGGAACCGGGGAGCTGTTTTTT. It codes for CASSLGLRGTGELFF. Based on the CDR3 plus reference TRBV7-8 and TRBJ2-2, the full variable domain is GAGVSQSPRYKVAKRGQDVALRCDPISGHVSLFWYQQALGQGPEFLTYFQNEAQLDKSGLPSDRFFAERPEGSVSTLKIQRTQQEDSAVYLCASSLGLRGTGELFFGEGSRLTVL.

This clone has just a few counts. The chain carries TRBV11-2 and TRBJ2-5; D is possibly TRBD1 (6 bases). CDR1 and CDR2 (germline): SGHAT, FQNNGV. This CDR3 is built from 13 residues. V was trimmed by 1 base and J by 7 bases, leaving 10 bases between them. CDR3 nucleotides: TGTGCCAGCAGCTTAGTACAGACAGGGACCCAGTACTTC. As protein: CASSLVQTGTQYF.

The rearrangement joins TRBV18 to TRBJ1-6, with D possibly being TRBD1 (6 bases). From germline, CDR1 is KGHSH and CDR2 LQKENI. The V end was cut by 5 bases, the J end by 6 bases, with 8 bases between. The CDR3 runs 13 residues. The CDR3 DNA sequence: TGTGCCAGCTCAGGACAGACTAATTCACCCCTCCACTTT. Encoded protein: CASSGQTNSPLHF.

The rearrangement links TRBV18 to TRBJ2-1; the D gene is possibly TRBD1 (7 bases). Germline V lookup: CDR1 KGHSH, CDR2 LQKENI. The ends were cut back, 0 bases at V and 5 bases at J, with 17 bases in the middle. This CDR3 region has 17 residues. The CDR3 bases are TGTGCCAGCTCACCACCGCTAAGACAGGGACTGGACAATGAGCAGTTCTTC. Protein sequence: CASSPPLRQGLDNEQFF.

This clone showed up just a few times. This chain connects TRBV11-2 to TRBJ1-2; D is ambiguous. Trimming removed 5 bases at V and 1 base at J, with 8 bases between. The germline V gene encodes CDR1 SGHAT and CDR2 FQNNGV. This CDR3 comprises 13 residues. The CDR3 loop reads CASSPLSNYGYTF. For the CDR3, the DNA is TGTGCCAGCAGCCCTCTCAGTAACTATGGCTACACCTTC.

This clone was detected only a few times. This chain joins TRBV7-9 and TRBJ1-4, with D perhaps matching TRBD1 (6 bases). V lost 4 bases and J 6 bases, leaving 15 bases between the germline ends. The CDR3 is 15 residues long. CDR1 is SEHNR, CDR2 FQNEAQ, per germline (reference sequence). The CDR3 sequence: CASSWTDSSHEKLFF. DNA for the CDR3: TGTGCCAGCAGCTGGACGGACAGCTCACATGAAAAACTGTTTTTT.